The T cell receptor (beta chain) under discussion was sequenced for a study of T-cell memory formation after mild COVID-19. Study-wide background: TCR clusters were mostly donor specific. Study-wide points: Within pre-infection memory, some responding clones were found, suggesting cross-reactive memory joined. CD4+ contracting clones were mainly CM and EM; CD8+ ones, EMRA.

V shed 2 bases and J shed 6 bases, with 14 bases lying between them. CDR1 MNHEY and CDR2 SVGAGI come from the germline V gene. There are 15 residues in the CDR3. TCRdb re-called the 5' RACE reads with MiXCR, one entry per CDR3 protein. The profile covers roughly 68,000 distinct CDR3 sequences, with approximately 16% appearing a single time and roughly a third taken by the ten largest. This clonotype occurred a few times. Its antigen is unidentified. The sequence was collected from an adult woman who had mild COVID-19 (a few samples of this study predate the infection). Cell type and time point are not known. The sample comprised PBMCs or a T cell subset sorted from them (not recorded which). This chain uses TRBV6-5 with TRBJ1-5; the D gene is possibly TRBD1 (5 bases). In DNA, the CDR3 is TGTGCCAGCAGTTACGGGGGGAAGGGGAGTCAGCCCCAGCATTTT. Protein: CASSYGGKGSQPQHF.